This TCR beta chain appears in the sequencing data of a study of shared clonotypes between healthy human individuals. The V gene's germline CDR1 is SQVTM and CDR2 ANQGSEA. V was clipped by 7 bases and J by 0 bases, with 13 bases between them. This CDR3 is 14 amino acids long. Using immunoSEQ multiplex PCR, the repertoire was profiled, and TCRdb retains in-frame clones only, with some absent. The profile shows about 110,000 clones, over 65% of them singletons. This TCR was sampled from a woman aged 25 to 39 in good health. Sequences were obtained from memory CD8+ T cells sorted from blood. The subset: CD45RO+ cells pooled with CCR7-negative TemRA cells. V is TRBV29-1 and J is TRBJ2-1; possibly TRBD2 for D (5 bases). The CDR3 DNA sequence: TGCAGCGGTAGAGGGCCAGTCTCCTACAATGAGCAGTTCTTC. This codes for CSGRGPVSYNEQFF.